These 28 T cell receptor beta chains were all obtained from the same sample, sequenced in a study of T cells in Graves' hyperthyroidism and ophthalmopathy. It was RNA transcripts that yielded the amplified TCR beta CDR3 regions. An initial round of RT-PCR targeting the TCR CDR3 relied on the HTBI primer set. A single record per CDR3 protein comes from TCRdb applying MiXCR to the multiplex PCR reads. In the table there are 560,000 or so distinct CDR3 sequences, roughly 46% of which are singletons. The sample taken for sequencing was peripheral blood or thyroid tissue (not recorded which). Source of these receptors: a woman aged 18-30 years with Graves' hyperthyroidism.

This clonotype was detected a few times. This chain joins TRBV7-2 and TRBJ1-4; 10 bases line up with TRBD1. V lost 5 bases, J lost 6 bases, and 12 bases stayed unmatched. Germline V gives CDR1 SGHTA, CDR2 FQGNSA. This CDR3 region has 17 residues. The CDR3 loop is CASSPDRGRKEDEKLFF. The CDR3 coding sequence is TGTGCCAGCAGCCCAGACAGGGGGCGCAAAGAAGATGAAAAACTGTTTTTT.

This clonotype has more than one count but fewer than ten. Germline is not matched at one junction end, which may reflect a read error. This sequence joins TRBV24-1 and TRBJ1-1; 8 nucleotides agree with TRBD1. Germline V gene lookup returns CDR1 KGHDR and CDR2 SFDVKD. The CDR3 runs 15 residues. CDR3 residues: CASSPGQGGGTEAFF. CDR3 in DNA: TGTGCCAGCAGTCCAGGACAGGGAGGAGGCACTGAAGCTTTCTTT.

The rearrangement joins TRBV30 to TRBJ2-5, with a possible D match to TRBD1 (6 bases). CDR3 length equals 12 residues. The germline V gene has CDR1 GTSNPN and CDR2 SVGIG (reference sequence). V lost 5 bases and J lost 1, with 8 bases in between. CDR3 residues: CAWGQPQETQYF. CDR3 bases: TGTGCCTGGGGACAGCCCCAAGAGACCCAGTACTTC.

The genes are TRBV20-1 and TRBJ1-3; D is ambiguous. In germline, CDR1 is DFQATT, CDR2 SNEGSKA (reference sequence). Trimming pared 0 bases from V and 0 bases from J, leaving 9 bases between. The CDR3 is 15 amino acids. CDR3 amino acids: CSARDAGISGNTIYF. DNA of the CDR3: TGCAGTGCTAGAGACGCGGGCATCTCTGGAAACACCATATATTTT.

This clonotype was counted at least ten times. This chain joins TRBV7-2 and TRBJ1-4; 8 bases line up with TRBD1. The V and J ends lost 3 bases and 4 bases, in that order; junction bases with no gene match: 4. The CDR3 totals 15 residues. Germline V CDR1 and CDR2: SGHTA, FQGNSA. The CDR3, as DNA: TGTGCCAGCAGCTTTGGAGACAGGGGTAATGAAAAACTGTTTTTT. It encodes CASSFGDRGNEKLFF.

This chain uses TRBV19 with TRBJ2-7; D unresolved. The CDR3 is 14 residues long. V was trimmed by 3 bases and J by 2 bases, leaving 11 bases between them. CDR1 and CDR2 from the germline V gene are LNHDA and SQIVND (reference sequence). The CDR3 spells CASSIDRIPYEQYF. For the CDR3, the DNA is TGTGCCAGTAGTATCGATCGGATCCCCTACGAGCAGTACTTC. The full variable domain, in which reference TRBV19 and TRBJ2-7 provide the parts outside the CDR3, is DGGITQSPKYLFRKEGQNVTLSCEQNLNHDAMYWYRQDPGQGLRLIYYSQIVNDFQKGDIAEGYSVSREKKESFPLTVTSAQKNPTAFYLCASSIDRIPYEQYFGPGTRLTVT.

This chain uses TRBV11-2 with TRBJ2-7; D is possibly TRBD1 (6 bases). The V gene lost 6 bases and the J gene lost 2 bases, with 20 bases spanning the gap. Per the germline V gene, CDR1 is SGHAT and CDR2 is FQNNGV. The CDR3 length is 16 residues. The CDR3 DNA reads TGTGCCAGCAGTTACACAACAGGGAGTATGGCCTACGAGCAGTACTTC. It encodes CASSYTTGSMAYEQYF.

In this sample, this clonotype turned up a few times. This chain links TRBV12-3 or TRBV12-4 with TRBJ2-7; D is possibly TRBD1 or TRBD2 (5 bases each). V lost 3 bases to trimming and J lost 2 bases, with 14 bases between them. This CDR3 spans 15 amino acids. CDR3 sequence reads: CASSFWGSTAYEQYF. CDR3 in DNA: TGTGCCAGCAGTTTTTGGGGGAGTACAGCCTACGAGCAGTACTTC.

The chain joins TRBV12-3 or TRBV12-4 to TRBJ1-2, with D possibly matching TRBD1 (6 bases). V lost 6 bases and J 0 bases, leaving 14 bases between the germline ends. The CDR3 contains 15 residues. This chain's CDR3 is CASSSLQGANYGYTF. The DNA of the CDR3 is TGTGCCAGCAGCTCTCTACAGGGAGCTAACTATGGCTACACCTTC.

The rearrangement links TRBV24-1 to TRBJ1-2, with 8 bases fitting TRBD1. J was trimmed by 2 bases and V by 4 bases; bases with no gene match: 2. Germline values: CDR1 KGHDR, CDR2 SFDVKD. The CDR3 is made up of 14 amino acids. The CDR3 is CATSEGQGNYGYTF. The DNA of the CDR3 is TGTGCCACCAGTGAAGGACAGGGAAACTATGGCTACACCTTC.

This clonotype was seen ten or more times. CDR3 nucleotide sequence: TGTGCCACCAGTGATCGATACGAGGGGGCGGGGGAGACCCAGTACTTC. Its protein is CATSDRYEGAGETQYF. The genes are TRBV24-1 and TRBJ2-5; weak D call: TRBD1 (7 bases). Germline V lookup: CDR1 KGHDR, CDR2 SFDVKD. Trimming pared 3 bases from V and 5 bases from J, leaving 18 bases between. This CDR3 contains 16 residues.

The chain links TRBV15 to TRBJ2-2; 13 nucleotides agree with TRBD2. With V trimmed by 0 bases and J by 7 bases, 5 bases remained unmatched. CDR3 size: 17 residues. Germline CDR1 is LNHNV and CDR2 is YYDKDF (reference sequence). CDR3 nucleotides: TGTGCCACCAGCAGAGACGGACTAGCGGGAGTGGGCGGGGAGCTGTTTTTT. Translating gives CATSRDGLAGVGGELFF.

This clonotype occurred many times. The chain employs TRBV12-3 or TRBV12-4 and TRBJ1-6, with unresolved D. The CDR3 covers 13 residues. Trimming removed 4 bases at V and 7 bases at J, with 8 bases between. CDR3 sequence: CASSSTQNSPLHF. Written as DNA, the CDR3 is TGTGCCAGCAGTTCCACACAGAATTCACCCCTCCACTTT.

This chain uses TRBV20-1 with TRBJ2-7, with D unclear. V was shortened by 1 base and J by 2 bases, with 12 bases between the two germline ends. Germline V CDR1 and CDR2: DFQATT, SNEGSKA (reference sequence). There are 14 residues in the CDR3. The CDR3 nucleotides are TGCAGTGCTAGAGGAAAACCCAGCCCCTACGAGCAGTACTTC. Protein product: CSARGKPSPYEQYF.

This clonotype was detected many times. The V and J genes are TRBV19 and TRBJ2-6; D gene uncertain. The germline V and J ends were trimmed by 3 bases and 5 bases, with 2 bases remaining between them. Germline V CDR1 and CDR2: LNHDA, SQIVND (reference sequence). The CDR3 contains 12 residues. The CDR3, as DNA: TGTGCCAGTAGTATCTGGGCCAACGTCCTGACTTTC. Translated: CASSIWANVLTF.

The rearrangement uses TRBV20-1 and TRBJ2-7, with D perhaps being TRBD1 or TRBD2 (5 bases each). Per germline, CDR1 DFQATT and CDR2 SNEGSKA (reference sequence). This CDR3 is 15 amino acids long. V gave up 0 bases and J gave up 3 bases, with 15 bases separating them. The CDR3 bases are TGCAGTGCTAGAGACTGGGGACCCGGAGGCTACGAGCAGTACTTC. Its protein is CSARDWGPGGYEQYF.

CDR3 amino acids: CASSYAPGNSYEQYF. For the CDR3, the DNA is TGTGCCAGCAGTTACGCACCGGGAAACTCCTACGAGCAGTACTTC. This rearrangement joins TRBV2 to TRBJ2-7, with a weak D call TRBD2 (5 bases). V lost 5 bases to trimming and J lost 0 bases, with 14 bases between them. The CDR3 extends over 15 amino acids. Germline V gene lookup returns CDR1 SNHLY and CDR2 FYNNEI.

A note on this clonotype: Mismatch with germline at one junction end may stem from a read error. The chain recombines TRBV5-1 with TRBJ2-5; D unresolved. The CDR3 contains 14 residues. Germline assignment: CDR1 SGHRS and CDR2 YFSETQ. Here the CDR3 DNA reads TGCGCCAGCGGCTTGGACCAGTACCAAGAGACCCAGTACTTC. It translates to CASGLDQYQETQYF.

The chain combines TRBV7-6 with TRBJ2-7; 9 bases are shared with TRBD1. Per germline, CDR1 SGHVS and CDR2 FNYEAQ. CDR3 size: 14 residues. J lost 2 bases, V lost 7 bases, and 6 bases had no gene match. This chain's CDR3 is CASTRDRVTYEQYF. The CDR3 nucleotides are TGTGCCAGCACCAGGGACAGGGTCACCTACGAGCAGTACTTC. Supplemented by reference TRBV7-6 and TRBJ2-7, the full variable domain reads GAGVSQSPRYKVTKRGQDVALRCDPISGHVSLYWYRQALGQGPEFLTYFNYEAQQDKSGLPNDRFSAERPEGSISTLTIQRTEQRDSAMYRCASTRDRVTYEQYFGPGTRLTVT.

Comment on this clonotype: No conserved phenylalanine or tryptophan ends this CDR3, so it is likely a read error. Because the CDR3's place on the DNA is in doubt, the DNA is left out and the CDR3 is given as listed by TCRdb. The chain joins TRBV10-3 to TRBJ1-4; the listed D gene, TRBD1, was not tested against the DNA. The CDR3 is 11 amino acids in total, end residues counted. Germline V gives CDR1 ENHRY, CDR2 SYGVKD. The CDR3 reads CAISEPTGGFY.

J is TRBJ1-5 and V is TRBV24-1; the D gene is possibly TRBD1 (6 bases). The length of the CDR3 is 16 residues. Germline V gene lookup returns CDR1 KGHDR and CDR2 SFDVKD. Between the trimmed V and J ends, which lost 5 bases and 3 bases, there was a span of 16 bases. The CDR3 DNA reads as TGTGCCACCAGTGGGGGGGGGCTTACAATCAATCAGCCCCAGCATTTT. It yields the protein CATSGGGLTINQPQHF.

This chain connects TRBV2 to TRBJ1-5; 7 bases match TRBD1. The CDR3 covers 15 residues. Germline V gene sequence: CDR1 SNHLY, CDR2 FYNNEI. V dropped 7 bases and J dropped 3; count of bases not matched to a gene: 9. The CDR3 DNA reads as TGTGCCAGCACCCGGGACAGTAGATTCAATCAGCCCCAGCATTTT. It specifies CASTRDSRFNQPQHF.

Turning to this clonotype: Given a much more abundant clone one base away, this may be a read error. V and J are TRBV29-1 and TRBJ2-5, with D maybe TRBD1 (5 bases). Trimming took off 7 bases at V and 5 bases at J, with 14 bases between the two ends. From germline, CDR1 is SQVTM and CDR2 ANQGSEA. CDR3 length: 12 amino acids. CDR3 protein: CSGGARVETQYF. The CDR3 DNA reads as TGCAGCGGAGGAGCCAGGGTTGAGACCCAGTACTTC.

The chain's CDR3 is CASSQPGGGRLFF. In DNA, the CDR3 is TGTGCCAGCAGCCAGCCTGGGGGGGGGAGGCTGTTTTTT. This chain links TRBV14 with TRBJ2-2, with 7 bases aligning to TRBD2. V lost 3 bases and J lost 13; bases outside the gene matches: 8. Germline-derived CDR1 and CDR2 are SGHDN and FVKESK. The CDR3 consists of 13 residues.

This rearrangement joins TRBV29-1 to TRBJ2-7; D is perhaps TRBD1 or TRBD2 (6 bases each). Germline values: CDR1 SQVTM, CDR2 ANQGSEA. There are 14 residues in the CDR3. V lost 7 bases, J lost 5 bases, and 21 bases lay in between. The CDR3 coding sequence is TGCAGCGCTCTCGAAGGGGGGACGGTCCACGAGCAGTACTTC. Translated: CSALEGGTVHEQYF.

The CDR3 DNA is TGTGCCAGCAGCATCGAAGTCGGGGCCGAAGCTTTCTTT. Translation: CASSIEVGAEAFF. V and J are TRBV7-9 and TRBJ1-1, with D possibly TRBD1 on 5 matching bases. The CDR3 runs to 13 residues. Trimming cost V 5 bases and J 8 bases, with 15 bases left between them. Germline loops: CDR1 SEHNR, CDR2 FQNEAQ (reference sequence).

To note about this clonotype: This clone may be a read error of a much larger clone one base away. This chain connects TRBV2 to TRBJ2-7, with TRBD1 matching 9 bases. This CDR3 spans 14 amino acids. V shed 4 bases and J 5 bases; nucleotides not matched to a gene: 6. The germline CDR1 and CDR2 sequences are SNHLY and FYNNEI. CDR3 in amino acids: CASSGGTGNHEQYF. As DNA, the CDR3 is TGTGCCAGCAGTGGTGGGACAGGGAATCACGAGCAGTACTTC.

J is TRBJ1-2 and V is TRBV12-3 or TRBV12-4; 9 bases are shared with TRBD1. The trim removed 6 bases at V and 6 bases at J, leaving 5 bases unmatched. The length of the CDR3 is 13 residues. The CDR3 DNA reads TGTGCCAGCAGACGACAGGGGGAGAATGGCTACACCTTC. Its protein product is CASRRQGENGYTF.